The 10 T cell receptor beta chains reported below all come from one sample, sequenced in a study of T cell responses to AZD1222 COVID-19 vaccine. TCRdb's table, derived via immunoSEQ multiplex PCR, lists solely in-frame clones and lacks some. The sample yields about 160,000 clones, around 94% seen once. Sequenced material: peripheral blood, taken on day 0 of AZD1222 vaccination. The receptors were sampled from an adult in good health.

The rearrangement links TRBV3-1 (or the pseudogene TRBV3-2) to TRBJ1-4, with 8 bases matching TRBD1. Germline loops: CDR1 LGHDT, CDR2 YNNKEL (reference sequence). J gave up 0 bases and V 3 bases, and 9 bases lay outside the gene matches. The CDR3 has 18 amino acids. Here the CDR3 reads CASSHDRGWVATNEKLFF. Here the CDR3 DNA reads TGTGCCAGCAGCCACGACAGGGGCTGGGTGGCAACTAATGAAAAACTGTTTTTT.

The rearrangement joins TRBV2 to TRBJ2-3; 10 positions match TRBD2. The germline CDR1 and CDR2 sequences are SNHLY and FYNNEI. CDR3 size: 15 residues. J was trimmed by 0 bases and V by 6 bases; bases with no gene match: 3. CDR3 coding DNA: TGTGCCAGCAGAACTAGCGGGGTTAGCACAGATACGCAGTATTTT. Translated: CASRTSGVSTDTQYF.

The genes are TRBV5-1 and TRBJ2-6; D gene ambiguous. The CDR3 consists of 16 residues. Germline V CDR1 and CDR2: SGHRS, YFSETQ. With 0 bases removed from V and 4 bases from J, the gap between germline ends came to 11 bases. The CDR3 sequence is CASSLAGSGGANVLTF. CDR3 sequence (DNA): TGCGCCAGCAGCTTGGCCGGGTCAGGCGGGGCCAACGTCCTGACTTTC.

The chain joins TRBV5-1 to TRBJ1-4; D is unresolved. This CDR3 has 14 residues. V lost 4 bases, J lost 3 bases, and 10 bases lay in between. The germline V gene has CDR1 SGHRS and CDR2 YFSETQ. CDR3 loop: CASSSRPANEKLFF. CDR3 nucleotides: TGCGCCAGCAGCAGTAGACCAGCTAATGAAAAACTGTTTTTT. Variable domain in full (rest from reference TRBV5-1 and TRBJ1-4): KAGVTQTPRYLIKTRGQQVTLSCSPISGHRSVSWYQQTPGQGLQFLFEYFSETQRNKGNFPGRFSGRQFSNSRSEMNVSTLELGDSALYLCASSSRPANEKLFFGSGTQLSVL.

This chain uses TRBV19 with TRBJ1-1; D perhaps matches TRBD1 (5 bases). Germline CDR1 LNHDA, CDR2 SQIVND (reference sequence). The CDR3 spans 13 residues. The V end lost 1 base, the J end lost 8 bases, and 11 bases lay between the germline ends. The CDR3 nucleotides are TGTGCCAGTAGTATAGTAGGCAGGGAAGAAGCTTTCTTT. It encodes CASSIVGREEAFF.

This clone was found once. V and J are TRBV14 and TRBJ2-1; D is undetermined. CDR1 and CDR2 (germline): SGHDN, FVKESK. This CDR3 comprises 13 residues. Trimming left V 1 base short and J 6 bases short, with 7 bases between. DNA of the CDR3: TGTGCCAGCAGCCAAGGCCTATCCAATGAGCAGTTCTTC. Translation gives CASSQGLSNEQFF.

The chain carries TRBV3-1 (or the pseudogene TRBV3-2) and TRBJ2-3; no reliable D call. The CDR3 contains 15 residues. The germline V gene has CDR1 LGHDT and CDR2 YNNKEL (reference sequence). Between the trimmed V and J ends, which lost 5 bases and 6 bases, there was a span of 18 bases. CDR3 bases: TGTGCCAGCAGCGAGCAAGGACGTCCTGGGGATACGCAGTATTTT. Translated, it gives CASSEQGRPGDTQYF.

This sequence joins TRBV15 and TRBJ2-3; 15 positions match TRBD2. CDR1 LNHNV and CDR2 YYDKDF come from the germline V gene (reference sequence). This CDR3 comprises 20 residues. Trimming at V came to 1 base and at J to 6 bases, leaving 14 bases not matched to a gene. CDR3 region: CATSRVTTGLAGGPLDTQYF. CDR3 in DNA: TGTGCCACCAGCAGAGTTACAACAGGACTAGCGGGGGGGCCGTTGGATACGCAGTATTTT. The full variable domain, rest sourced from reference TRBV15 and TRBJ2-3, is DAMVIQNPRYQVTQFGKPVTLSCSQTLNHNVMYWYQQKSSQAPKLLFHYYDKDFNNEADTPDNFQSRRPNTSFCFLDIRSPGLGDTAMYLCATSRVTTGLAGGPLDTQYFGPGTRLTVL.

The V and J genes are TRBV14 and TRBJ2-2; 11 bases line up with TRBD2. CDR1 is SGHDN, CDR2 FVKESK, per germline. V trimming: 0 bases; J trimming: 7 bases; junction bases outside the gene matches: 4. The length of the CDR3 is 16 residues. CDR3 loop: CASSQEIGLAGGELFF. The CDR3, as DNA: TGTGCCAGCAGCCAAGAAATAGGACTAGCGGGCGGGGAGCTGTTTTTT. The full variable domain, its missing parts supplied by reference TRBV14 and TRBJ2-2, is EAGVTQFPSHSVIEKGQTVTLRCDPISGHDNLYWYRRVMGKEIKFLLHFVKESKQDESGMPNNRFLAERTGGTYSTLKVQPAELEDSGVYFCASSQEIGLAGGELFFGEGSRLTVL.

The J gene is TRBJ1-2, the V gene TRBV19; 8 bases fit TRBD1. The CDR3 runs to 13 residues. Germline V gives CDR1 LNHDA, CDR2 SQIVND (reference sequence). J lost 8 bases, V lost 6 bases, and 8 bases had no gene match. This chain's CDR3 is CASSFQGAGGYTF. CDR3 DNA sequence: TGTGCCAGTAGCTTTCAGGGGGCGGGCGGCTACACCTTC.